The clone carrying this T cell receptor beta chain is deemed medium-sized (0.01 to 0.1%). Its specificity is unknown. The library was designed around alpha chains, so this beta chain is a stray read whose abundance carries little weight. Using its own MiXCR run on the 5' RACE reads, TCRdb lists one record per CDR3 protein. The sample has roughly 4,000 distinct CDR3 sequences, about 15% seen once. Specified time point: sample taken at primary tumor resection. The approximately 79 donors had untreated early-stage non-small cell lung cancer. Tumor, nontumor lung or frozen PBMC supplied whole RNA that was sequenced unsorted. Germline V gives CDR1 MNHNS, CDR2 SASEGT. The CDR3 is 13 amino acids. V was pared by 4 bases and J by 5 bases, with 9 bases between. The record originates from a study of spatial heterogeneity in lung cancer. Study-level information: A unique TCR and UMI combination showed up more than ten times in raw reads, on average.

Study observations and caveats: Counts of expanded alpha and beta TCRs within tumors tracked the tumor nonsynonymous mutation count.

Sequencing used lung tumor tissue, obtained at surgery. The rearrangement uses TRBV6-1 and TRBJ1-5, with D uncertain. This sequence originates from a female donor with early-stage non-small cell lung cancer. The CDR3 region is CASSVGLDQPQHF. DNA for the CDR3: TGTGCCAGCAGTGTGGGGTTGGATCAGCCCCAGCATTTT.